The count of the clone carrying this T cell receptor beta chain is one. This specimen comes from a study of technical replicates of blood from a few donors. V gave up 2 bases and J gave up 3 bases, with 4 bases separating them. Germline-derived CDR1 and CDR2 are GTSNPN and SVGIG (reference sequence). The CDR3 has 11 residues. Profiling relied on immunoSEQ multiplex PCR, and the TCRdb table lists in-frame clones only, not all of them. The table shows roughly 83,000 clones, with about 92% occurring only once. Sequenced input: T cells isolated from PBMCs. The chain has TRBV30 and TRBJ1-2; D is undetermined. This TCR derives from a human donor in good health. This chain's CDR3 is CAWSRDYGYTF. The CDR3 DNA sequence: TGTGCCTGGAGTCGCGACTATGGCTACACCTTC.